In this sample, the clone carrying this T cell receptor (beta chain) turned up a few times. Its antigen remains unknown. The data were taken from a study of response to subunit inactivated influenza vaccine. TCRdb re-called the RT-PCR reads with MiXCR, one entry per CDR3 protein. The sample has around 180,000 distinct CDR3 sequences, around 9.2% seen once; the top ten hold about a tenth. Study-level results: Each seasonal flu vaccination may recruit only limited new T cells, authors suggested.

Looked up from germline, CDR1 is SNHLY and CDR2 is FYNNEI. J gave up 7 bases and V 8 bases, and 8 bases lay outside the gene matches. The CDR3 is made up of 14 amino acids. The TCR originated in a man aged 50 to 59 who received an inactivated influenza vaccine. The J gene is TRBJ1-4, the V gene TRBV2; 9 positions agree with TRBD1. The source material was non-naive T cells sorted from PBMCs, sampled on the day of vaccination. Here the CDR3 reads CASSQDRGLEKLFF. The CDR3 bases are TGTGCCAGCTCTCAGGACAGGGGACTTGAAAAACTGTTTTTT.